This T cell receptor beta chain appears in the sequencing data of a study of T cell changes during pregnancy in multiple sclerosis (dated by TCRdb to about 2019). As for the study more broadly: The study looked at changes in the T cell repertoire across pregnancy in women with multiple sclerosis.

Libraries were built with the immunoSEQ multiplex PCR assay. TCRdb provides this immuneACCESS table in a form limited to in-frame rearrangements. Some clones are lacking; in checked studies, under half of them reflect an unresolved V gene, and why the rest are absent is not known. This sample holds about 73,000 clones; roughly nine tenths were observed only once. The ten most abundant clones make up roughly 2% of the sample. About this clone: What this receptor recognizes is not known. Base qualities are not at hand, and no much larger clone is one base apart.

The germline V gene supplies CDR1 KGHSH and CDR2 LQKENI. From the cysteine up to the phenylalanine, the CDR3 has a length of 17 residues. Of the read, only the CDR3 DNA is kept; its 51 bases are in frame from base 1. V loses 4 bases at its end and J loses 5 bases; junction bases beyond the gene matches: 13. The sequences come from peripheral blood, collected in the second trimester of pregnancy. The receptor chain draws on TRBV18 and TRBJ2-1, with 8 bases aligning to TRBD2. This sequence was found in a female donor in good health, enrolled as a control in a pregnancy study. The CDR3 protein: CASSRGSGTSPNNEQFF. The nucleotide sequence reads TGTGCCAGCTCACGAGGCTCCGGGACTAGTCCGAACAATGAGCAGTTCTTC.